This TCR beta chain was profiled in a study of blood T cells in healthy people across ages. There are a few counts of this clonotype. Next came a second PCR, run for roughly 7 to 12 cycles, which used a sample-barcoded 5' primer along with a J-beta primer mix. In TCRdb, the 5' RACE reads were re-called with MiXCR into one record per CDR3 protein. This sample carries roughly 860,000 distinct CDR3 sequences, around 68% of them seen once, and the ten largest clones take about a quarter. The CDR3 contains 15 residues. Losses at the gene ends were 4 bases for V and 5 bases for J; bases not matched to a gene: 10. Germline V gives CDR1 SGHRS, CDR2 YFSETQ.

This receptor was identified in a man between 25 and 39 years old in good health. The sample comprised blood. This rearrangement joins TRBV5-1 to TRBJ2-5; 8 bases match TRBD2. Written as DNA, the CDR3 is TGCGCCAGCAGCAACCCTGCGGGGGGCGGCGAGACCCAGTACTTC. Translation: CASSNPAGGGETQYF.